The next 28 T cell receptor beta chains were all read from a single sample in a study of blood T cell repertoires in COVID-19. Libraries were prepared by immunoSEQ multiplex PCR; TCRdb keeps only in-frame clonotypes and omits some of them. The sample contains approximately 290,000 clones, over 75% of which appear only once. Specimen: PBMCs or T cells enriched from blood (not recorded which). The receptors shown here come from a woman in her 30s who had recovered from COVID-19.

The chain links TRBV7-2 to TRBJ2-3, with 10 bases identical to TRBD2. This CDR3 comprises 16 residues. The germline gives CDR1 SGHTA, CDR2 FQGNSA. J lost 4 bases, V lost 2 bases, and 6 bases had no gene match. The CDR3 loop reads CASSLLAGATPDTQYF. The CDR3 DNA follows: TGTGCCAGCAGCTTACTAGCGGGAGCCACGCCAGATACGCAGTATTTT.

J is TRBJ2-2 and V is TRBV9, with no clear D. The CDR3 loop spans 15 amino acids. CDR1 is SGDLS, CDR2 YYNGEE, per germline. Trimming pared 3 bases from V and 4 bases from J, leaving 13 bases between. The CDR3 DNA is TGTGCCAGCAGCGCCTTAGGAGTCGGCACCGGGGAGCTGTTTTTT. This translates into CASSALGVGTGELFF. The whole variable domain, filled in from reference TRBV9 and TRBJ2-2, reads DSGVTQTPKHLITATGQRVTLRCSPRSGDLSVYWYQQSLDQGLQFLIQYYNGEERAKGNILERFSAQQFPDLHSELNLSSLELGDSALYFCASSALGVGTGELFFGEGSRLTVL.

The chain employs TRBV28 and TRBJ2-5, with 10 positions matching TRBD2. From germline, CDR1 is MDHEN and CDR2 SYDVKM. The CDR3 has 17 residues. J gave up 4 bases and V 5 bases, and 13 bases lay outside the gene matches. CDR3 region: CASSGGASGRALETQYF. The CDR3 DNA sequence: TGTGCCAGCAGTGGGGGCGCGAGCGGGAGGGCCTTAGAGACCCAGTACTTC.

This clone was counted only a few times. The rearrangement uses TRBV6-5 and TRBJ1-3, with no clear D. Per germline, CDR1 MNHEY and CDR2 SVGAGI. V lost 6 bases and J lost 0, with 9 bases in between. This CDR3 comprises 14 residues. The CDR3 DNA is TGTGCCAGCAGAAGGGAGTTCTCTGGAAACACCATATATTTT. This translates into CASRREFSGNTIYF.

The CDR3 loop reads CASSLDGRWAEAFF. The CDR3 nucleotides are TGCGCCAGCAGCTTGGATGGCAGGTGGGCTGAAGCTTTCTTT. The rearrangement links TRBV5-1 to TRBJ1-1, with D hard to call. Trimming took off 0 bases at V and 6 bases at J, with 12 bases between the two ends. CDR1 is SGHRS, CDR2 YFSETQ, per germline. This CDR3 contains 14 residues.

Here the CDR3 reads CASSPRDSGNTIYF. In DNA form, the CDR3 reads TGTGCCAGCAGCCCGAGGGATTCTGGAAACACCATATATTTT. The chain uses TRBV7-9 and TRBJ1-3; no clear D gene. Germline V gene sequence: CDR1 SEHNR, CDR2 FQNEAQ (reference sequence). V was clipped by 5 bases and J by 1 base, with 9 bases between them. This CDR3 contains 14 residues.

The chain is built from TRBV27 and TRBJ2-1; no reliable D call. Deletions cut 4 bases from V and 0 bases from J, with 10 bases between. This CDR3 spans 15 amino acids. CDR1 is MNHEY, CDR2 SMNVEV, per germline (reference sequence). As DNA, the CDR3 is TGTGCCAGCAGTTCGACTGAGAGCTCCTACAATGAGCAGTTCTTC. It encodes CASSSTESSYNEQFF.

A word on this clone: An end of the junction differs from the germline gene, which may be a read error. This sequence joins TRBV4-1 and TRBJ1-1; 7 positions agree with TRBD1. The CDR3 runs to 15 residues. The germline gives CDR1 MGHRA, CDR2 YSYEKL. CDR3 loop: CASSQLEGQNAEAFF. CDR3 DNA sequence: TGCGCCAGCAGCCAATTGGAGGGACAGAACGCTGAAGCTTTCTTT.

The chain recombines TRBV28 with TRBJ2-2; tentatively, D is TRBD2 (6 bases). This CDR3 region has 15 residues. The V and J ends lost 4 bases and 1 base respectively, with 10 bases between them. CDR1 and CDR2 (germline): MDHEN, SYDVKM. Written as DNA, the CDR3 is TGTGCCAGCAGTTCCGGGACTTTGAACACCGGGGAGCTGTTTTTT. It is translated as CASSSGTLNTGELFF.

The rearrangement links TRBV7-9 to TRBJ2-5; tentatively, D is TRBD2 (5 bases). Trimming took 0 bases from V and 5 from J, leaving 7 bases between them. This CDR3 has 13 amino acids. The germline gives CDR1 SEHNR, CDR2 FQNEAQ (reference sequence). Here the CDR3 reads CASSLAGAETQYF. CDR3 in DNA: TGTGCCAGCAGCTTAGCGGGAGCGGAGACCCAGTACTTC.

The rearrangement links TRBV19 to TRBJ1-2, with D maybe TRBD1 (6 bases). CDR1 and CDR2 (germline): LNHDA, SQIVND (reference sequence). There are 12 residues in the CDR3. Trimming took off 7 bases at V and 4 bases at J, with 10 bases between the two ends. The chain's CDR3 is CASTGTSYGYTF. For the CDR3, the DNA is TGTGCCAGTACCGGGACAAGCTATGGCTACACCTTC. Full variable domain (outside the CDR3, taken from reference TRBV19 and TRBJ1-2): DGGITQSPKYLFRKEGQNVTLSCEQNLNHDAMYWYRQDPGQGLRLIYYSQIVNDFQKGDIAEGYSVSREKKESFPLTVTSAQKNPTAFYLCASTGTSYGYTFGSGTRLTVV.

The chain combines TRBV6-6 with TRBJ2-7; 9 nucleotides agree with TRBD1. The CDR3 runs 14 residues. Unmatched junction bases numbered 3, after V lost 4 bases and J lost 2 bases. Germline V gene sequence: CDR1 MNHNY, CDR2 SVGAGI (reference sequence). Written as DNA, the CDR3 is TGTGCCAGCAGTTCCGGGACAGGGCCCTACGAGCAGTACTTC. As protein: CASSSGTGPYEQYF.

The V gene is TRBV3-1 (or the pseudogene TRBV3-2), the J gene TRBJ1-1, with D hard to call. The V and J ends lost 4 bases and 1 base respectively, with 7 bases between them. Germline V gives CDR1 LGHDT, CDR2 YNNKEL (reference sequence). This CDR3 has 13 residues. The DNA for the CDR3 is TGTGCCAGCAGCCTTGGGCGGAACACTGAAGCTTTCTTT. This gives the protein CASSLGRNTEAFF.

The J gene is TRBJ2-7, the V gene TRBV15; 9 bases agree with TRBD1. Losses at the gene ends were 2 bases for V and 2 bases for J; bases not matched to a gene: 4. Germline V lookup: CDR1 LNHNV, CDR2 YYDKDF (reference sequence). This CDR3 spans 15 amino acids. For the CDR3, the DNA is TGTGCCACCAGCAGACAATGGGACAGGGCCTACGAGCAGTACTTC. Translated, it gives CATSRQWDRAYEQYF.

The chain is built from TRBV6-5 and TRBJ1-2; 8 bases line up with TRBD1. Germline CDR1 and CDR2: MNHEY and SVGAGI. The CDR3 contains 14 residues. Trimming cost V 6 bases and J 5 bases; bases outside gene matches: 8. The CDR3 coding sequence is TGTGCCAGCAGCGTGGGACAGGCCCCTTATGGCTACACCTTC. Protein sequence: CASSVGQAPYGYTF.

J is TRBJ1-5 and V is TRBV6-6, with D uncertain. CDR1 MNHNY and CDR2 SVGAGI come from the germline V gene (reference sequence). V gave up 7 bases and J gave up 3 bases, with 10 bases separating them. The CDR3 runs to 13 residues. CDR3 sequence (DNA): TGTGCCAGCAAGGAACAGTTCAATCAGCCCCAGCATTTT. Protein: CASKEQFNQPQHF.

The chain combines TRBV28 with TRBJ2-4, with D possibly matching TRBD1 (8 bases). The CDR3 is 17 amino acids. CDR1 and CDR2 (germline): MDHEN, SYDVKM. Trimming took off 3 bases at V and 2 bases at J, with 17 bases between the two ends. The CDR3 spells CASSLVTGGGTKNIQYF. CDR3 sequence (DNA): TGTGCCAGCAGTTTGGTCACAGGGGGGGGGACCAAAAACATTCAGTACTTC.

This sequence joins TRBV6-5 and TRBJ2-1; TRBD1 agrees at 8 bases. There are 15 residues in the CDR3. CDR1 and CDR2 from the germline V gene are MNHEY and SVGAGI. Trimming at V came to 7 bases and at J to 0 bases, leaving 5 bases not matched to a gene. The CDR3 nucleotides are TGTGCCAGCAACAGACAGGGGAGCTCCTACAATGAGCAGTTCTTC. Translation gives CASNRQGSSYNEQFF.

The CDR3 loop reads CASNPRPGGNEQFF. The CDR3 nucleotides read TGTGCCAGCAACCCCCGTCCCGGGGGCAATGAGCAGTTCTTC. This chain joins TRBV28 and TRBJ2-1, with D possibly matching TRBD2 (6 bases). Looked up from germline, CDR1 is MDHEN and CDR2 is SYDVKM. The CDR3 sequence is 14 residues long. V was pared by 7 bases and J by 6 bases, with 16 bases between.

This chain links TRBV24-1 with TRBJ2-7; D might be TRBD1 (6 bases). Germline assignment: CDR1 KGHDR and CDR2 SFDVKD. CDR3 length: 14 amino acids. The V gene lost 3 bases and the J gene lost 5 bases, with 13 bases spanning the gap. CDR3 amino acids: CATSDSYRVHEQYF. The CDR3 nucleotides read TGTGCCACCAGTGATAGCTACAGGGTACACGAGCAGTACTTC.

This clone showed up just a few times. This chain links TRBV5-4 with TRBJ2-7; maybe TRBD1 (6 bases). Trimming cost V 3 bases and J 0 bases, with 13 bases left between them. The CDR3 length is 15 residues. Germline CDR1 and CDR2: SGHNT and YYREEE (reference sequence). CDR3 residues: CASSSNRDISYEQYF. The CDR3 DNA reads TGTGCCAGCAGCTCAAACCGGGACATCTCCTACGAGCAGTACTTC.

The rearrangement uses TRBV29-1 and TRBJ2-7, with D tentatively TRBD1 (7 bases). Germline V lookup: CDR1 SQVTM, CDR2 ANQGSEA. V lost 4 bases and J lost 6, with 13 bases in between. There are 12 residues in the CDR3. DNA for the CDR3: TGCAGCGTTGTTACAGGGGAGGTCGAGCAGTACTTC. Protein product: CSVVTGEVEQYF.

The CDR3 nucleotides read TGTGCCAGCAGCAGGGACTCATCTAATCAGCCCCAGCATTTT. Its translation: CASSRDSSNQPQHF. The V gene is TRBV5-6, the J gene TRBJ1-5, with D tentatively TRBD1 (5 bases). Trimming stripped 4 bases from V and 4 bases from J, with 12 bases between. Per the germline V gene, CDR1 is SGHDT and CDR2 is YYEEEE. The CDR3 is 14 residues long.

In its sample, this clone was seen once. V is TRBV5-4 and J is TRBJ1-5, with D tentatively TRBD1 (6 bases). The CDR3 runs 13 residues. Trimming took 0 bases from V and 6 from J, leaving 7 bases between them. Germline lookup yields CDR1 SGHNT and CDR2 YYREEE (reference sequence). The CDR3 here is CASSLEGGQPQHF. CDR3 sequence (DNA): TGTGCCAGCAGCTTGGAAGGGGGTCAGCCCCAGCATTTT.

The rearrangement joins TRBV5-6 to TRBJ2-2; D is ambiguous. Germline values: CDR1 SGHDT, CDR2 YYEEEE. The CDR3 contains 15 residues. Trimming pared 4 bases from V and 0 bases from J, leaving 10 bases between. Written as DNA, the CDR3 is TGTGCCAGCAGCCCCCCGACTGCGAACACCGGGGAGCTGTTTTTT. Its protein product is CASSPPTANTGELFF. Full variable domain (outside the CDR3, taken from reference TRBV5-6 and TRBJ2-2): DAGVTQSPTHLIKTRGQQVTLRCSPKSGHDTVSWYQQALGQGPQFIFQYYEEEERQRGNFPDRFSGHQFPNYSSELNVNALLLGDSALYLCASSPPTANTGELFFGEGSRLTVL.

This clone was seen only a few times. The chain employs TRBV7-9 and TRBJ2-1, with 7 bases lining up with TRBD2. This CDR3 is built from 13 residues. Germline V gene sequence: CDR1 SEHNR, CDR2 FQNEAQ (reference sequence). V trimming: 5 bases; J trimming: 10 bases; junction bases outside the gene matches: 8. CDR3 residues: CASSLTAGEEQFF. The CDR3 region has the DNA TGTGCCAGCAGCCTGACTGCGGGAGAGGAGCAGTTCTTC.

This clone was observed a handful of times. V and J are TRBV30 and TRBJ2-7; a weak D match, TRBD2 (6 bases). The V gene lost 1 base and the J gene lost 3 bases, with 13 bases spanning the gap. CDR3 length equals 14 residues. From germline, CDR1 is GTSNPN and CDR2 SVGIG (reference sequence). The CDR3 reads CAWSAAGPIYEQYF. CDR3 coding DNA: TGTGCCTGGAGTGCCGCGGGGCCCATCTACGAGCAGTACTTC. The entire variable domain, with the rest obtained from reference TRBV30 and TRBJ2-7, is as follows: SQTIHQWPATLVQPVGSPLSLECTVEGTSNPNLYWYRQAAGRGLQLLFYSVGIGQISSEVPQNLSASRPQDRQFILSSKKLLLSDSGFYLCAWSAAGPIYEQYFGPGTRLTVT.

This clone was counted once. This rearrangement joins TRBV5-1 to TRBJ1-3, with TRBD1 identical over 11 bases. This CDR3 has 15 residues. In germline, CDR1 is SGHRS, CDR2 YFSETQ. The trim removed 3 bases at V and 4 bases at J, leaving 3 bases unmatched. This CDR3 is CASSSDRGPGNTIYF. CDR3 DNA sequence: TGCGCCAGCAGCTCGGACAGGGGGCCAGGAAACACCATATATTTT.